What follows are 20 T cell receptor beta chains derived from one specimen sequenced in a study of T cells in Graves' hyperthyroidism and ophthalmopathy. Amplification of TCR beta CDR3 regions used RNA as the template. TCR CDR3 regions were first amplified by RT-PCR with HTBI primers. TCRdb reprocessed the multiplex PCR reads via MiXCR and lists one record per CDR3 protein. Of about 360,000 distinct CDR3 sequences in the sample, 20% to 30% were seen once. The source material was blood. The receptors were sampled from a middle-aged man with Graves' hyperthyroidism.

This clonotype has ten or more counts. The V call is TRBV7-9, the J call TRBJ2-7; the D is unclear. Trimming shortened V by 1 base and J by 7 bases, and 8 bases separated the two germline ends. This CDR3 spans 12 amino acids. CDR1 and CDR2 (germline): SEHNR, FQNEAQ (reference sequence). The CDR3 DNA reads as TGTGCCAGCAGCTTAGACCCACGGGAGCAGTACTTC. Protein sequence: CASSLDPREQYF. Complete variable domain (other parts from reference TRBV7-9 and TRBJ2-7): DTGVSQNPRHKITKRGQNVTFRCDPISEHNRLYWYRQTLGQGPEFLTYFQNEAQLEKSRLLSDRFSAERPKGSFSTLEIQRTEQGDSAMYLCASSLDPREQYFGPGTRLTVT.

In DNA, the CDR3 is TGTGCCAGCAGTGCGCGGACATCGAACACCGGGGAGCTGTTTTTT. Amino acids: CASSARTSNTGELFF. This sequence joins TRBV12-3 or TRBV12-4 and TRBJ2-2; a possible D gene is TRBD1 (5 bases). The CDR3 runs 15 residues. The germline V and J ends were trimmed by 5 bases and 0 bases, with 10 bases remaining between them.

This clonotype was observed a handful of times. J is TRBJ1-2 and V is TRBV6-1, with D possibly TRBD1 on 6 matching bases. The ends were cut back, 7 bases at V and 4 bases at J, with 10 bases in the middle. Germline CDR1 is MNHNS and CDR2 is SASEGT. The length of the CDR3 is 12 residues. The CDR3, as DNA: TGTGCCAGCAAAACAGGGACCTATGGCTACACCTTC. This codes for CASKTGTYGYTF.

The chain is built from TRBV6-1 and TRBJ1-1; D is perhaps TRBD1 (5 bases). Germline V lookup: CDR1 MNHNS, CDR2 SASEGT. CDR3 length: 15 amino acids. The V end lost 7 bases, the J end lost 7 bases, and 22 bases lay between the germline ends. CDR3 sequence: CASTPSGAAAVEAFF. The DNA for the CDR3 is TGTGCCAGCACCCCCAGTGGGGCAGCAGCTGTTGAAGCTTTCTTT.

The V call is TRBV19, the J call TRBJ2-1, with 9 positions matching TRBD2. Trimming at V came to 2 bases and at J to 6 bases, leaving 8 bases not matched to a gene. The germline V gene has CDR1 LNHDA and CDR2 SQIVND (reference sequence). The CDR3 is 16 amino acids. CDR3 nucleotides: TGTGCCAGTAGTATACCAGTGGGTAGCGGGAGCAATGAGCAGTTCTTC. It specifies CASSIPVGSGSNEQFF.

This clonotype was recorded a few times. The chain recombines TRBV5-5 with TRBJ1-1, with 9 nucleotides matching TRBD1. With V trimmed by 2 bases and J by 8 bases, 1 base remained unmatched. Germline V gene sequence: CDR1 SGHKS, CDR2 YYEKEE (reference sequence). This CDR3 has 12 residues. CDR3 DNA: TGTGCCAGCAGCTTAGGGACAGGGGAAGCTTTCTTT. It translates to CASSLGTGEAFF.

The chain joins TRBV7-3 to TRBJ2-3; 9 bases map to TRBD1. V trimming: 4 bases; J trimming: 3 bases; junction bases outside the gene matches: 11. The CDR3 runs 17 residues. Per germline, CDR1 SGHTA and CDR2 FQGTGA. The CDR3 nucleotides are TGTGCCAGCAGCTCCGGAACCGATGACAGGGGGACAGATACGCAGTATTTT. Translated: CASSSGTDDRGTDTQYF.

This clonotype showed up just a few times. The CDR3 region is CASTSKGSDRVSPLHF. CDR3 DNA sequence: TGTGCCAGCACCTCGAAGGGATCGGACAGGGTTTCACCCCTCCACTTT. V is TRBV6-2 or TRBV6-3 and J is TRBJ1-6; 8 bases are a match to TRBD1. CDR1 and CDR2 from the germline V gene are MNHEY and SVGEGT. The trim removed 7 bases at V and 9 bases at J, leaving 14 bases unmatched. CDR3 size: 16 residues.

This sequence joins TRBV30 and TRBJ1-2; D is uncertain. Trimming cost V 4 bases and J 5 bases, with 23 bases left between them. Germline V gene lookup returns CDR1 GTSNPN and CDR2 SVGIG (reference sequence). The CDR3 runs to 16 residues. This CDR3 is CAWNHPDGVTQYGYTF. Here the CDR3 DNA reads TGTGCCTGGAATCATCCGGACGGCGTAACACAATATGGCTACACCTTC.

The chain couples TRBV7-9 to TRBJ2-7; a weak D match, TRBD1 (6 bases). The CDR3 is 15 amino acids. V lost 4 bases and J lost 5, with 18 bases in between. Germline CDR1 reads SEHNR; CDR2 reads FQNEAQ (reference sequence). CDR3 bases: TGTGCCAGCAGCTCCGAAGGGACATTCGCGCACGAGCAGTACTTC. This translates into CASSSEGTFAHEQYF.

The chain joins TRBV29-1 to TRBJ1-2; D gene uncertain. This CDR3 region has 13 residues. The germline V gene encodes CDR1 SQVTM and CDR2 ANQGSEA. V was cut by 5 bases and J by 2 bases, with 12 bases left in between. In nucleotides, the CDR3 is TGCAGCGTTAGGGCCGAGATGAACTATGGCTACACCTTC. This gives the protein CSVRAEMNYGYTF.

CDR3 region: CASTFNTGELFF. The CDR3 DNA reads TGTGCCAGCACATTCAACACCGGGGAGCTGTTTTTT. The chain joins TRBV6-1 to TRBJ2-2, with unresolved D. This CDR3 is 12 amino acids long. Trimming took 7 bases from V and 2 from J, leaving 5 bases between them. Per the germline V gene, CDR1 is MNHNS and CDR2 is SASEGT.

The chain links TRBV6-2 or TRBV6-3 to TRBJ2-7; D perhaps matches TRBD1 (6 bases). V lost 0 bases, J lost 2 bases, and 8 bases lay in between. The germline gives CDR1 MNHEY, CDR2 SVGEGT. This CDR3 region has 14 residues. The DNA for the CDR3 is TGTGCCAGCAGTTACTCCGGGACAACCTACGAGCAGTACTTC. It yields the protein CASSYSGTTYEQYF.

This clonotype was seen ten or more times. V is TRBV6-2 or TRBV6-3 and J is TRBJ2-6; D might be TRBD1 (5 bases). CDR3 length: 15 residues. Trimming pared 5 bases from V and 4 bases from J, leaving 12 bases between. The germline V gene encodes CDR1 MNHEY and CDR2 SVGEGT. The CDR3 spells CASSTSGNGANVLTF. The CDR3 DNA is TGTGCCAGCAGTACTTCAGGGAACGGGGCCAACGTCCTGACTTTC.

This clonotype was observed many times. This chain uses TRBV28 with TRBJ1-2; tentative D call: TRBD1 (6 bases). The CDR3 contains 15 residues. CDR1 and CDR2 from the germline V gene are MDHEN and SYDVKM. The V and J ends lost 5 bases and 6 bases respectively, with 19 bases between them. CDR3 residues: CASSPGQSSVNGYTF. CDR3 nucleotide sequence: TGTGCCAGCAGTCCCGGACAGTCATCGGTCAATGGCTACACCTTC.

J is TRBJ2-2 and V is TRBV7-9; TRBD2 is a possible D gene (5 bases). The length of the CDR3 is 14 residues. The germline V gene encodes CDR1 SEHNR and CDR2 FQNEAQ (reference sequence). The V end was cut by 2 bases, the J end by 4 bases, with 8 bases between. CDR3 sequence (DNA): TGTGCCAGCAGCTTAAATGCGGGCACCGGGGAGCTGTTTTTT. Its translation is CASSLNAGTGELFF.

This chain links TRBV29-1 with TRBJ2-3, with D possibly TRBD2 on 6 matching bases. Trimming pared 4 bases from V and 6 bases from J, leaving 8 bases between. Germline CDR1 is SQVTM and CDR2 is ANQGSEA. The CDR3 loop spans 11 amino acids. The CDR3 region has the DNA TGCAGCGTTGCGGAGGGGGATACGCAGTATTTT. This sequence encodes CSVAEGDTQYF.

This rearrangement joins TRBV3-1 to TRBJ1-5; TRBD1 matches 10 bases. J was trimmed by 7 bases and V by 4 bases; bases with no gene match: 4. This CDR3 is 14 amino acids long. Per germline, CDR1 LGHDT and CDR2 YNNKEL (reference sequence). The CDR3 region has the DNA TGTGCCAGCAGCCTCGGGACAGGGGAACAGCCCCAGCATTTT. The encoded protein is CASSLGTGEQPQHF. Looking up the rest from reference TRBV3-1 and TRBJ1-5 gives the full variable domain: DTAVSQTPKYLVTQMGNDKSIKCEQNLGHDTMYWYKQDSKKFLKIMFSYNNKELIINETVPNRFSPKSPDKAHLNLHINSLELGDSAVYFCASSLGTGEQPQHFGDGTRLSIL.

This clonotype showed up many times. This sequence joins TRBV7-9 and TRBJ2-1; D is perhaps TRBD2 (7 bases). Trimming left V 1 base short and J 4 bases short, with 11 bases between. The CDR3 length is 15 residues. In germline, CDR1 is SEHNR, CDR2 FQNEAQ (reference sequence). CDR3 region: CASSLERDTYNEQFF. In DNA, the CDR3 is TGTGCCAGCAGCTTAGAGCGGGACACATACAATGAGCAGTTCTTC.

The table lists this clonotype with a few counts. This chain uses TRBV20-1 with TRBJ1-3, with TRBD1 matching 8 bases. Per the germline V gene, CDR1 is DFQATT and CDR2 is SNEGSKA (reference sequence). J lost 6 bases, V lost 0 bases, and 10 bases had no gene match. The CDR3 length is 16 residues. The CDR3 DNA reads TGCAGTGCTAGAGATATACAGGGGGAAGACGCAAACACCATATATTTT. This codes for CSARDIQGEDANTIYF.